This is a list of T cell receptor beta chains from one sample in a study of blood T cell repertoires in COVID-19. Produced via immunoSEQ multiplex PCR; TCRdb's table is partial and in-frame only. This sample has about 180,000 clones, with around 90% found just once. The material sequenced was peripheral blood. These receptors were obtained from a woman aged 45-65 years with acute or convalescent COVID-19. Both conserved end residues are part of each CDR3. D genes are given only for firm matches. Only some rows state a clone size, as once, few, many or a class for expanded clones.

D gene	V gene	clone size	J gene	CDR3 protein	CDR3 DNA
NA	TRBV11-2	NA	TRBJ2-7	CASSLVRQGSYEQYF	TGTGCCAGCAGCTTAGTAAGGCAGGGCTCCTACGAGCAGTACTTC
NA	TRBV29-1	NA	TRBJ1-1	CSVRSQVNTEAFF	TGCAGCGTTAGAAGTCAGGTGAACACTGAAGCTTTCTTT
TRBD1	TRBV30	NA	TRBJ1-5	CAWRGQGNQPQHF	TGTGCCTGGAGGGGACAGGGTAATCAGCCCCAGCATTTT
TRBD2	TRBV5-4	once	TRBJ2-3	CASSLAGAGTDTQYF	TGTGCCAGCAGCTTAGCGGGGGCGGGAACAGATACGCAGTATTTT
NA	TRBV4-2	NA	TRBJ2-5	CASSQQETQYF	TGTGCCAGCAGCCAGCAGGAGACCCAGTACTTC
NA	TRBV5-4	NA	TRBJ2-2	CASSAGLDGELFF	TGTGCCAGCAGCGCGGGACTTGACGGGGAGCTGTTTTTT
NA	TRBV12-3/TRBV12-4	once	TRBJ1-3	CASSLGNTIYF	TGTGCCAGCTCCCTCGGAAACACCATATATTTT
TRBD1	TRBV2	NA	TRBJ1-4	CASSATGTGDEKLFF	TGTGCCAGCAGTGCCACCGGGACAGGGGATGAAAAACTGTTTTTT
NA	TRBV7-2	once	TRBJ1-5	CASSLGQGGNNQPQHF	TGTGCCAGCAGCTTAGGTCAGGGAGGTAACAATCAGCCCCAGCATTTT
NA	TRBV6-5	NA	TRBJ2-2	CASSSLGALNTGELFF	TGTGCCAGCAGTTCTTTGGGCGCTTTGAACACCGGGGAGCTGTTTTTT
NA	TRBV19	NA	TRBJ1-2	CASSNLGTEGNYGYTF	TGTGCCAGTAGTAATTTGGGGACGGAGGGCAACTATGGCTACACCTTC
NA	TRBV4-1	NA	TRBJ1-5	CASSQGVTRANQPQHF	TGCGCCAGCAGCCAAGGCGTTACCAGGGCAAATCAGCCCCAGCATTTT
NA	TRBV30	once	TRBJ1-5	CAWSVGQSNQPQHF	TGTGCCTGGAGTGTAGGACAGAGCAATCAGCCCCAGCATTTT
NA	TRBV7-2	NA	TRBJ1-1	CASSTGIRTEAFF	TGTGCCAGCAGCACAGGGATACGCACTGAAGCTTTCTTT
TRBD2	TRBV5-4	NA	TRBJ2-3	CASSLRSGVSTDTQYF	TGTGCCAGCAGCTTGCGGAGCGGGGTTAGCACAGATACGCAGTATTTT
NA	TRBV29-1	NA	TRBJ2-1	CSVGPRGSYNEQFF	TGCAGCGTTGGTCCCAGGGGCTCCTACAATGAGCAGTTCTTC
NA	TRBV21-1	once	TRBJ1-3	CASSCSRVSGNTIYF	TGTGCCAGCAGCTGCTCCCGGGTATCTGGAAACACCATATATTTT
TRBD2	TRBV5-6	few	TRBJ2-7	CASSLYGRGDEQYF	TGTGCCAGCAGCTTGTACGGGAGGGGAGACGAGCAGTACTTC
NA	TRBV19	NA	TRBJ1-2	CASSQGQTYGYTF	TGTGCCAGTAGTCAGGGGCAGACCTATGGCTACACCTTC
TRBD1	TRBV11-2	once	TRBJ2-7	CASSPGTEYEQYF	TGTGCCAGCAGCCCCGGGACAGAATACGAGCAGTACTTC
TRBD1	TRBV3-1/TRBV3-2	NA	TRBJ1-6	CASSQEGGQGHF	TGTGCCAGCAGCCAAGAGGGGGGACAGGGCCACTTT
TRBD1	TRBV5-1	few	TRBJ1-3	CASSVGQVTNTIYF	TGCGCCAGCAGCGTCGGACAGGTCACTAACACCATATATTTT
TRBD2	TRBV9	NA	TRBJ2-5	CASSVGMAGGPSETQYF	TGTGCCAGCAGCGTAGGGATGGCGGGAGGGCCCTCTGAGACCCAGTACTTC
NA	TRBV7-2	once	TRBJ1-4	CASSLQGTNEKLFF	TGTGCCAGCAGCTTACAGGGAACTAATGAAAAACTGTTTTTT